A selection of T cell receptor beta chains follows, all from one sample in a study of graft-versus-host responses after intestinal transplantation. Data came from immunoSEQ multiplex PCR; TCRdb stores just in-frame clones and leaves some out. The data hold about 110,000 clones, with just under 95% observed a single time. Their antigens are not known. The sample in question was unstimulated CD8+ T cells sorted from spleen or lymph node cells, obtained before intestinal transplant. These receptors all stem from a human donor who received an intestinal transplant. The CDR3 runs from the conserved cysteine through the conserved F or W. D genes are given only for firm matches. Only part of the rows carry a size: once, few, many, or a class if the clone is expanded.

NA,TRBV2,TRBD1,TRBJ1-3,TGTGCCAGCAGTGATGGGGGACAGGGCCGAAACACCATATATTTT,CASSDGGQGRNTIYF
NA,TRBV11-1,NA,TRBJ1-1,TGTGCCAGCAGCTTCGGGGGTGAAGCTTTCTTT,CASSFGGEAFF
few,TRBV4-1,NA,TRBJ1-5,TGCGCCAGCGGCCCAACAGGGAGTCAGCCCCAGCATTTT,CASGPTGSQPQHF
NA,TRBV6-5,NA,TRBJ2-7,TGTGCCAGCAGTTACGGGGGTCGCTCCTACGAGCAGTACTTC,CASSYGGRSYEQYF
NA,TRBV27,NA,TRBJ2-7,TGTGCCAGCAGTTTCGAGGGGGGATCCTACGAGCAGTACTTC,CASSFEGGSYEQYF
NA,TRBV10-2,TRBD1,TRBJ1-2,TGCGCCAGCAGTGGGCCGGGACAGGGGTGGGGCTATGGCTACACCTTC,CASSGPGQGWGYGYTF
NA,TRBV27,NA,TRBJ2-3,TGTGCCAGCAGTTTATCGGGGCTTAGGACGGGAGTGGATACGCAGTATTTT,CASSLSGLRTGVDTQYF
NA,TRBV28,TRBD1,TRBJ2-7,TGTGCCAGCAGCCAGGACAGGGGGGGAAGAGGGGCCTACGAGCAGTACTTC,CASSQDRGGRGAYEQYF
NA,TRBV6-5,TRBD1,TRBJ2-7,TGTGCCAGCACGAGCAGGGGGCGAGAGCAGTACTTC,CASTSRGREQYF
once,TRBV7-9,NA,TRBJ2-1,TGTGCCAGCAGCTTATGGGTTGCGGGGTCGAATGAGCAGTTCTTC,CASSLWVAGSNEQFF
NA,TRBV9,NA,TRBJ2-1,TGTGCCAGCAGCTTCGACAACAATGAGCAGTTCTTC,CASSFDNNEQFF
NA,TRBV27,TRBD1,TRBJ2-1,TGTGCCAGCACGGGACAGGGAATTTACAATGAGCAGTTCTTC,CASTGQGIYNEQFF
NA,TRBV5-4,TRBD2,TRBJ2-7,TGTGCCAGCAGCTCGGGAACTAGCGGGACTCACGAGCAGTACTTC,CASSSGTSGTHEQYF
NA,TRBV11-2,TRBD2,TRBJ2-7,TGTGCCAGCAGCCCCGCTAGCGGGAGGATTCCATTCTACGAGCAGTACTTC,CASSPASGRIPFYEQYF
NA,TRBV7-9,NA,TRBJ1-1,TGTGCCAGCAGCTTTGGCAGCACGAACACTGAAGCTTTCTTT,CASSFGSTNTEAFF
NA,TRBV6-5,NA,TRBJ2-3,TGTGCCAGCAGTGAGTCCGGCACAGATACGCAGTATTTT,CASSESGTDTQYF
NA,TRBV14,TRBD1,TRBJ1-2,TGTGCCAGCAGCCAAGATGTAGGGACAGGGAATGGCTACACCTTC,CASSQDVGTGNGYTF
NA,TRBV7-2,NA,TRBJ2-1,TGTGCCAGCAGCTTAGGGGGTAGCTTTTACGGGAATGAGCAGTTCTTC,CASSLGGSFYGNEQFF
NA,TRBV19,TRBD1,TRBJ1-4,TGTGCCAGTAGTCTTACAGGGGCTTCAGCAACTAATGAAAAACTGTTTTTT,CASSLTGASATNEKLFF
NA,TRBV2,NA,TRBJ1-2,TGTGCCAGCAGTGAAAATGGCTACACCTTC,CASSENGYTF
NA,TRBV6-1,TRBD2,TRBJ2-7,TGTGCCAGCAGAGAACCCCGGACTAGCGGGAGTTACGAGCAGTACTTC,CASREPRTSGSYEQYF
NA,TRBV28,NA,TRBJ1-1,TGTGCCAGCAGTTTTCGAGGCAGAGCCGTGGCTTTCTTT,CASSFRGRAVAFF
NA,TRBV19,TRBD1,TRBJ2-1,TGTGCCAGTAGTATAACCTGGGGGACAGTGAACAATGAGCAGTTCTTC,CASSITWGTVNNEQFF
NA,TRBV15,TRBD1,TRBJ2-6,TGTGCCATAGGGGGCGCTGGGGCCAACGTCCTGACTTTC,CAIGGAGANVLTF
NA,TRBV6-1,TRBD2,TRBJ2-1,TGTGCCACCACCGGGACTAGCTACAATGAGCAGTTCTTC,CATTGTSYNEQFF
NA,TRBV30,NA,TRBJ2-7,TGTGCCTGGAGCGGCCTGGGGGTTAGCGAGCAGTACTTC,CAWSGLGVSEQYF
once,TRBV5-1,TRBD1,TRBJ2-7,TGCGCCAGCAGCGGGGACAGGGGAGTCTACGAGCAGTACTTC,CASSGDRGVYEQYF
NA,TRBV7-9,NA,TRBJ2-5,TGTGCCAGCCCCTTGGGGGACGGAGAGACCCAGTACTTC,CASPLGDGETQYF
NA,TRBV27,NA,TRBJ2-7,TGTGCCAGCAGCCACGATTCGCAGCAGTACTTC,CASSHDSQQYF
NA,TRBV2,TRBD2,TRBJ2-1,TGTGCCAGCAGTGAGGGTAGCGGGAGTACCAATGAGCAGTTCTTC,CASSEGSGSTNEQFF
NA,TRBV11-1,TRBD2,TRBJ2-7,TGTGCCAGCAGCCCCCCGGGACTAGCTTACGAGCAGTACTTC,CASSPPGLAYEQYF
once,TRBV7-9,NA,TRBJ2-7,TGTGCCAGCAGCCAACCAAACCTCTACGAGCAGTACTTC,CASSQPNLYEQYF